This T cell receptor (beta chain) stems from a study of T cells in Graves' hyperthyroidism and ophthalmopathy. Fresh peripheral blood, under 13 ml, yielded the PBMCs. Trimming cost V 2 bases and J 4 bases, with 11 bases left between them. Germline values: CDR1 LGHDT, CDR2 YNNKEL (reference sequence). The CDR3 has 15 residues. This clonotype was counted many times. TCR beta CDR3 region amplification was performed from RNA transcripts. With the HTBI primer set, the TCR CDR3 went through a first round of RT-PCR. TCRdb fed the multiplex PCR reads into MiXCR, producing one record per CDR3 protein. This table holds 400,000 or so distinct CDR3 sequences, 11% to 15% found once.

The material sequenced was blood. The TCR comes from a man aged 50 to 60 with Graves' ophthalmopathy. V gene TRBV3-1 combines with J gene TRBJ2-2; D unresolved. The CDR3 sequence is CASSQSTVITGELFF. The CDR3 DNA follows: TGTGCCAGCAGCCAATCAACGGTCATCACCGGGGAGCTGTTTTTT. Drawing the rest from reference TRBV3-1 and TRBJ2-2, the complete variable domain is DTAVSQTPKYLVTQMGNDKSIKCEQNLGHDTMYWYKQDSKKFLKIMFSYNNKELIINETVPNRFSPKSPDKAHLNLHINSLELGDSAVYFCASSQSTVITGELFFGEGSRLTVL.